The 25 T cell receptor beta chains listed next were all sequenced from one sample in a study of identical twins. Using its own MiXCR run on the 5' RACE reads, TCRdb lists one record per CDR3 protein. The top ten hold 0.4% to 0.6% of the sample, which has 450,000 to 600,000 distinct CDR3 sequences, around 20% seen once. These same data were also listed under a study on yellow fever vaccine responses in identical twins.

Sequenced input: CD4+ T cells sorted from blood. The receptors were sampled from a young woman in good health.

This clonotype was seen many times. The rearrangement uses TRBV12-3 or TRBV12-4 and TRBJ2-1, with no clear D. CDR3 length equals 13 residues. Trimming removed 5 bases from V and 1 base from J, with 6 bases in between. CDR3 protein: CASSLSSYNEQFF. Written as DNA, the CDR3 is TGTGCCAGCAGTCTATCGTCCTACAATGAGCAGTTCTTC.

This chain links TRBV3-1 with TRBJ2-5; 8 nucleotides line up with TRBD1. V lost 4 bases and J lost 0; bases outside the gene matches: 19. This CDR3 has 20 residues. CDR1 and CDR2 (germline): LGHDT, YNNKEL (reference sequence). CDR3 region: CASSLGTGVRRAGYQETQYF. DNA of the CDR3: TGTGCCAGCAGCCTCGGGACAGGCGTTCGTAGGGCCGGGTACCAAGAGACCCAGTACTTC.

The chain recombines TRBV10-3 with TRBJ1-2; unclear D gene. Trimming left V 3 bases short and J 2 bases short, with 22 bases between. Per the germline V gene, CDR1 is ENHRY and CDR2 is SYGVKD. CDR3 size: 18 residues. CDR3 sequence reads: CAISDGTPGPIKNYGYTF. The CDR3 nucleotides read TGTGCCATCAGTGACGGAACTCCGGGTCCAATTAAAAACTATGGCTACACCTTC.

This clonotype was found a few times. The chain joins TRBV5-1 to TRBJ2-5; D unclear. This CDR3 comprises 15 residues. V was pared by 0 bases and J by 0 bases, with 9 bases between. Per the germline V gene, CDR1 is SGHRS and CDR2 is YFSETQ. CDR3: CASSLGVGHQETQYF. DNA for the CDR3: TGCGCCAGCAGCTTGGGAGTAGGACACCAAGAGACCCAGTACTTC.

This clonotype came up a few times. The gene calls are TRBV5-1 and TRBJ2-2; 14 bases align to TRBD2. Trimming took 6 bases from V and 3 from J; bases not matched to a gene: 4. Germline-derived CDR1 and CDR2 are SGHRS and YFSETQ. The CDR3 covers 16 residues. CDR3 amino acids: CASNPGLAGDTGELFF. The CDR3 coding sequence is TGCGCCAGCAACCCGGGACTAGCGGGAGACACCGGGGAGCTGTTTTTT.

DNA of the CDR3: TGTGCCAGCAGCTTTGGGCGGCTGGGTGAGCAGTTCTTC. It encodes CASSFGRLGEQFF. The chain uses TRBV11-3 and TRBJ2-1; D is undetermined. V was clipped by 3 bases and J by 9 bases, with 12 bases between them. CDR1 and CDR2 (germline): SGHNT, YENEEA. This CDR3 is 13 amino acids long.

The chain couples TRBV12-3 or TRBV12-4 to TRBJ2-1, with 9 bases aligning to TRBD2. V was clipped by 2 bases and J by 7 bases; unmatched bases: 9. The CDR3 spans 16 residues. In DNA form, the CDR3 reads TGTGCCAGCAGTTTAAAGAGGCTAGCGGGGACTAATGAGCAGTTCTTC. This encodes CASSLKRLAGTNEQFF.

There are a few counts of this clonotype. This rearrangement joins TRBV5-1 to TRBJ1-2; no firm D call. CDR1 and CDR2 (germline): SGHRS, YFSETQ. The CDR3 has 14 amino acids. Trimming took 4 bases from V and 8 from J, leaving 18 bases between them. This CDR3 reads CASSQDKPGLGYTF. Here the CDR3 DNA reads TGCGCCAGCAGCCAAGACAAGCCGGGCCTAGGCTACACCTTC.

The table lists this clonotype with many counts. The V call is TRBV29-1, the J call TRBJ1-1, with TRBD1 as a possible D gene (5 bases). The CDR3 has 12 residues. The germline CDR1 and CDR2 sequences are SQVTM and ANQGSEA. Trimming removed 0 bases from V and 5 bases from J, with 7 bases in between. CDR3 bases: TGCAGCGTTGAAGATGGGGGAACTGAAGCTTTCTTT. Amino acids: CSVEDGGTEAFF.

This sequence joins TRBV5-1 and TRBJ1-1; no clear D. Trimming left V 4 bases short and J 7 bases short, with 14 bases between. The CDR3 totals 13 residues. CDR1 and CDR2 from the germline V gene are SGHRS and YFSETQ. In DNA form, the CDR3 reads TGCGCCAGCAGCCCGCATGAGGCGGGTGAAGCTTTCTTT. This encodes CASSPHEAGEAFF.

This clonotype was seen repeatedly, ten times or more. The rearrangement uses TRBV6-5 and TRBJ1-1; D not certain. Trimming removed 2 bases from V and 8 bases from J, with 9 bases in between. The length of the CDR3 is 12 residues. CDR1 MNHEY and CDR2 SVGAGI come from the germline V gene. The CDR3 reads CASSYPAGEAFF. In DNA, the CDR3 is TGTGCCAGCAGTTACCCTGCGGGAGAAGCTTTCTTT.

This clonotype was observed a handful of times. V gene TRBV5-1 combines with J gene TRBJ2-2; weak D call: TRBD1 (5 bases). CDR3 length equals 14 residues. The V end lost 6 bases, the J end lost 3 bases, and 12 bases lay between the germline ends. CDR1 is SGHRS and CDR2 is YFSETQ in the germline V gene. For the CDR3, the DNA is TGCGCCAGCACCCCAGGGTCCCACACCGGGGAGCTGTTTTTT. Amino acids: CASTPGSHTGELFF.

V gene TRBV4-1 combines with J gene TRBJ1-1; TRBD1 is a possible D gene (6 bases). The ends were cut back, 0 bases at V and 5 bases at J, with 13 bases in the middle. The CDR3 is 15 residues long. Germline CDR1 is MGHRA and CDR2 is YSYEKL. CDR3 DNA sequence: TGCGCCAGCAGCCAAGATAGGGGGGCAGGAACTGAAGCTTTCTTT. Translation: CASSQDRGAGTEAFF.

This clonotype was counted only a few times. This sequence joins TRBV7-9 and TRBJ2-1, with D possibly TRBD2 on 5 matching bases. Trimming cost V 3 bases and J 12 bases, with 12 bases left between them. Germline V gene sequence: CDR1 SEHNR, CDR2 FQNEAQ (reference sequence). This CDR3 region has 12 residues. The CDR3 spells CASSFGSSGQFF. The CDR3, as DNA: TGTGCCAGCAGCTTCGGGTCAAGCGGGCAGTTCTTC.

The chain's CDR3 is CASSFIAGETYNEQFF. The CDR3 bases are TGTGCCAGCAGTTTTATAGCGGGAGAAACCTACAATGAGCAGTTCTTC. This chain uses TRBV12-3 or TRBV12-4 with TRBJ2-1; TRBD2 agrees at 9 bases. Trimming took 3 bases from V and 2 from J; bases not matched to a gene: 5. CDR3 length: 16 residues.

In nucleotides, the CDR3 is TGTGCGCGGGAGGCCAACAATGAGCAGTTCTTC. Protein sequence: CAREANNEQFF. This sequence joins TRBV7-9 and TRBJ2-1, with 8 bases identical to TRBD2. The V gene's germline CDR1 is SEHNR and CDR2 FQNEAQ (reference sequence). This CDR3 spans 11 amino acids.

The chain uses TRBV3-1 and TRBJ2-2; TRBD1 aligns across 8 bases. This CDR3 comprises 13 residues. The germline CDR1 and CDR2 sequences are LGHDT and YNNKEL (reference sequence). Losses at the gene ends were 10 bases for V and 5 bases for J; bases not matched to a gene: 6. CDR3 protein: CATQGAGTGELFF. CDR3 in DNA: TGTGCCACCCAGGGGGCAGGAACCGGGGAGCTGTTTTTT.

This clonotype was picked up a small number of times. This chain joins TRBV10-3 and TRBJ2-2, with a tentative D call TRBD1 (5 bases). The germline CDR1 and CDR2 sequences are ENHRY and SYGVKD. V was cut by 6 bases and J by 5 bases, with 16 bases left in between. There are 15 residues in the CDR3. The CDR3 DNA follows: TGTGCCATCAGCACGTCAGGGATAAGAACCGGGGAGCTGTTTTTT. This encodes CAISTSGIRTGELFF.

CDR3 residues: CASSPETSGETQYF. In DNA form, the CDR3 reads TGCGCCAGCAGCCCTGAGACTAGCGGGGAGACCCAGTACTTC. The chain employs TRBV5-1 and TRBJ2-5; 10 bases map to TRBD2. Germline values: CDR1 SGHRS, CDR2 YFSETQ. V shed 4 bases, J shed 5 bases, and the junction held 5 bases outside the gene matches. The CDR3 extends over 14 amino acids. The full variable domain, in which reference TRBV5-1 and TRBJ2-5 provide the parts outside the CDR3, is KAGVTQTPRYLIKTRGQQVTLSCSPISGHRSVSWYQQTPGQGLQFLFEYFSETQRNKGNFPGRFSGRQFSNSRSEMNVSTLELGDSALYLCASSPETSGETQYFGPGTRLLVL.

The chain employs TRBV6-5 and TRBJ2-7; D call uncertain. The germline CDR1 and CDR2 sequences are MNHEY and SVGAGI. This CDR3 spans 13 amino acids. Deletions cut 2 bases from V and 4 bases from J, with 9 bases between. The CDR3 spells CASSYARGYEQYV. In DNA, the CDR3 is TGTGCCAGCAGTTACGCCAGAGGATACGAGCAGTACGTC.

The chain carries TRBV9 and TRBJ2-5; TRBD2 aligns across 12 bases. The germline V gene has CDR1 SGDLS and CDR2 YYNGEE. The CDR3 runs to 15 residues. J was trimmed by 4 bases and V by 4 bases; bases with no gene match: 5. Here the CDR3 reads CASSSAGLAGETQYF. DNA of the CDR3: TGTGCCAGCAGCTCCGCGGGACTAGCGGGAGAGACCCAGTACTTC.

This chain uses TRBV20-1 with TRBJ2-1, with 7 bases matching TRBD2. With V trimmed by 1 base and J by 5 bases, 8 bases remained unmatched. The CDR3 spans 15 residues. CDR1 is DFQATT and CDR2 is SNEGSKA in the germline V gene (reference sequence). This CDR3 is CSARGASGYNNEQFF. The CDR3 region has the DNA TGCAGTGCTAGAGGCGCTAGCGGATATAACAATGAGCAGTTCTTC.

This clonotype occurred a few times. This rearrangement joins TRBV5-1 to TRBJ2-5; no reliable D call. V shed 2 bases and J shed 2 bases, with 13 bases lying between them. Germline-derived CDR1 and CDR2 are SGHRS and YFSETQ. This CDR3 has 15 residues. The CDR3 spells CASSFSDRAQETQYF. As DNA, the CDR3 is TGCGCCAGCAGCTTTTCAGACCGGGCTCAAGAGACCCAGTACTTC.

The chain carries TRBV5-1 and TRBJ2-7; TRBD2 is a possible D gene (5 bases). Germline lookup yields CDR1 SGHRS and CDR2 YFSETQ. The V and J ends lost 4 bases and 3 bases respectively, with 11 bases between them. CDR3 length equals 13 residues. The chain's CDR3 is CASSGGIDYEQYF. The CDR3 nucleotides are TGCGCCAGCAGCGGAGGTATCGACTACGAGCAGTACTTC.

This clonotype has only a few counts. The rearrangement uses TRBV14 and TRBJ2-7; D gene uncertain. The V gene lost 1 base and the J gene lost 7 bases, with 8 bases spanning the gap. CDR1 SGHDN and CDR2 FVKESK come from the germline V gene. This CDR3 has 12 amino acids. DNA of the CDR3: TGTGCCAGCAGCCAAGCCAGAAGTGAGCAGTACTTC. It is translated as CASSQARSEQYF.